This T cell receptor (beta chain) was recorded in a study of post-analysis software for immune sequencing data (dated by TCRdb to 2014 to 2015). Regarding the study in general: Disease courses on record covered relapsing-remitting, secondary progressive and progressive-relapsing multiple sclerosis, though some patients had no subtype annotation. The patient repertoires were compared against approximately ten previously published healthy control repertoires obtained from donors aged roughly 6 to 25 years. A subset of samples was prepared in parallel using single-end sample barcoding, then pooled and co-amplified after Illumina adapter ligation.

This clonotype was seen more than once but under ten times. The antigen it binds to is not known. No quality values exist for individual bases; no much larger clone is one base distant. V and J lose 6 bases and 10 bases, and a span of 15 bases separates them. Inclusive of the bounding cysteine and phenylalanine, the CDR3 is 13 residues long. Only the CDR3 portion is preserved as DNA: 39 bases, with reading frame beginning at the first base. Overall study results and their limits: The multiple sclerosis patient group was slightly younger than the control group. Direct clustering with F measure showed strong co-clustering of samples prepared in the same batch, prompting a batch-effect correction. Compared with controls, multiple sclerosis patients had significantly lower normalized Chao1 diversity, a finding suggesting substantial peripheral T-cell clonal expansion. Four to six TRBV segments, including TRBV5-6, TRBV5-1 and TRBV20-1, were significantly more frequent in patients than controls.

To demonstrate the VDJtools post-analysis software, the study profiled TCR beta repertoires from the peripheral blood of about 13 young patients with multiple sclerosis. The patients with multiple sclerosis were children and adolescents between about 6 and 15 years of age. The receptor library was made with PCR. Sequencing relied on an Illumina HiSeq 2500. To reduce PCR and sequencing biases, unique molecular identifiers were incorporated into the TCR beta cDNA libraries. Every 1 to 10 million input T cells yielded about 500,000 cDNA molecules, meaning each molecule approximated one T cell. Patient libraries were prepared and sequenced with the same protocol used for the earlier healthy control dataset. Samples belonging to the same batch were prepared together, multiplexed and sequenced on a shared HiSeq lane. The original methods were these. Raw barcoded reads were processed with MIGEC, discarding single-read molecular identifier groups before consensus assembly and CDR3 extraction. VDJtools was used for post-analysis of the clonotype tables, and diversity was normalized by down-sampling every dataset to the size of the smallest sample. In repertoire overlap clustering, CDR3 amino acid sequences, but not nucleotide sequences, were matched to correct batch-related cross-sample contamination. In TCRdb, the public reads were trimmed at Q25 with fastp and aligned with MiXCR, with productive beta chains retained. Rows are combined by CDR3 protein, so each entry shows the most common genes and DNA. These V and J calls are TCRdb output, not the study's own analysis. The sample records approximately 730,000 distinct CDR3 sequences, 40% to 55% of which are singletons. Around 4.7% of the sample is taken by the ten largest.

This receptor was identified in a girl under 18 with multiple sclerosis. The chain was built from TRBV12-3 or TRBV12-4 and TRBJ1-4; the D region possibly corresponds to TRBD1 (5 bases align). The sequenced sample consisted of blood. Read as DNA, the sequence is TGTGCCAGCAGAGGACTCGGCGGGGGAAAACTGTTTTTT. It translates as CASRGLGGGKLFF.